These 21 T cell receptor beta chains came from one sample sequenced in a study of T cell responses to AZD1222 COVID-19 vaccine. Only in-frame clones appear in the TCRdb table, and some are missing; sequencing was by immunoSEQ multiplex PCR. The sample lists 100,000 to 150,000 clones; approximately 92% were seen once. The sample in question was peripheral blood, obtained on day 0 of AZD1222 vaccination. These receptors were taken from an adult in good health.

The chain combines TRBV7-6 with TRBJ2-7, with TRBD1 as a possible D gene (5 bases). The CDR3 extends over 15 amino acids. V was pared by 8 bases and J by 5 bases, with 22 bases between. Per the germline V gene, CDR1 is SGHVS and CDR2 is FNYEAQ. The DNA of the CDR3 is TGTGCCAGCCGCCCAGGGCGGCATCCTAGGGACGAGCAGTACTTC. Protein: CASRPGRHPRDEQYF.

V and J are TRBV10-3 and TRBJ2-7; D might be TRBD2 (6 bases). The CDR3 covers 15 residues. V shed 4 bases and J shed 2 bases, with 15 bases lying between them. CDR1 ENHRY and CDR2 SYGVKD come from the germline V gene. CDR3 in amino acids: CAISAPEGNPYEQYF. The CDR3, as DNA: TGTGCCATCAGTGCCCCGGAGGGTAATCCCTACGAGCAGTACTTC.

The chain employs TRBV5-4 and TRBJ2-2; 7 bases are a match to TRBD1. Germline CDR1 reads SGHNT; CDR2 reads YYREEE (reference sequence). With 1 base clipped from V and 6 bases from J, the junction kept 3 bases outside the gene matches. This CDR3 is built from 14 residues. The CDR3 loop is CASSLTGVAGELFF. In nucleotides, the CDR3 is TGTGCCAGCAGCTTGACAGGGGTGGCCGGGGAGCTGTTTTTT. Based on the CDR3 plus reference TRBV5-4 and TRBJ2-2, the full variable domain is ETGVTQSPTHLIKTRGQQVTLRCSSQSGHNTVSWYQQALGQGPQFIFQYYREEENGRGNFPPRFSGLQFPNYSSELNVNALELDDSALYLCASSLTGVAGELFFGEGSRLTVL.

The chain uses TRBV5-1 and TRBJ2-3; D gene unclear. This CDR3 is 11 amino acids long. Looked up from germline, CDR1 is SGHRS and CDR2 is YFSETQ. V shed 5 bases and J shed 5 bases, with 6 bases lying between them. CDR3 DNA: TGCGCCAGCAGGCGAGGAGATACGCAGTATTTT. Amino acid sequence: CASRRGDTQYF.

This chain joins TRBV9 and TRBJ2-1; D ambiguous. The CDR3 has 16 amino acids. Trimming shortened V by 0 bases and J by 0 bases, and 10 bases separated the two germline ends. Germline-derived CDR1 and CDR2 are SGDLS and YYNGEE. This CDR3 reads CASSVARKSSYNEQFF. CDR3 nucleotide sequence: TGTGCCAGCAGCGTAGCTAGGAAATCCTCCTACAATGAGCAGTTCTTC. Filled out from reference TRBV9 and TRBJ2-1, the complete variable domain reads DSGVTQTPKHLITATGQRVTLRCSPRSGDLSVYWYQQSLDQGLQFLIQYYNGEERAKGNILERFSAQQFPDLHSELNLSSLELGDSALYFCASSVARKSSYNEQFFGPGTRLTVL.

The rearrangement links TRBV4-3 to TRBJ1-1, with 8 bases lining up with TRBD1. The CDR3 totals 14 residues. Germline V CDR1 and CDR2: LGHNA, YSLEER. Losses at the gene ends were 2 bases for V and 11 bases for J; bases not matched to a gene: 10. CDR3 sequence (DNA): TGCGCCAGCAGCCAAACCCTGACAGGGGAGCCGGCTTTCTTT. This translates into CASSQTLTGEPAFF.

The J gene is TRBJ1-3, the V gene TRBV13; possible D gene TRBD1, 5 bases. The V gene's germline CDR1 is PRHDT and CDR2 FYEKMQ (reference sequence). This CDR3 comprises 16 residues. The V end was cut by 3 bases, the J end by 2 bases, with 14 bases between. Written as DNA, the CDR3 is TGTGCCAGCAGCTTTTTAGTGGGGGAAGCTGGAAACACCATATATTTT. The encoded protein is CASSFLVGEAGNTIYF.

The rearrangement uses TRBV29-1 and TRBJ1-2; TRBD1 aligns across 8 bases. Germline V gives CDR1 SQVTM, CDR2 ANQGSEA. This CDR3 has 13 residues. V shed 4 bases, J shed 3 bases, and the junction held 4 bases outside the gene matches. The CDR3 coding sequence is TGCAGCGTTGGGCAGGGGGCCTACTATGGCTACACCTTC. This sequence encodes CSVGQGAYYGYTF.

In its sample, this clone was seen once. J is TRBJ2-3 and V is TRBV16; D call uncertain. The CDR3 has 15 residues. V gave up 0 bases and J gave up 1 base, with 8 bases separating them. Germline V gives CDR1 KGHSY, CDR2 FQNENV. The CDR3 is CASSQSGPRTDTQYF. CDR3 in DNA: TGTGCCAGCAGCCAATCAGGGCCTCGCACAGATACGCAGTATTTT.

The gene calls are TRBV4-3 and TRBJ1-1; weak D call: TRBD1 (6 bases). The CDR3 length is 16 residues. Deletions cut 1 base from V and 6 bases from J, with 18 bases between. Germline V CDR1 and CDR2: LGHNA, YSLEER. CDR3 coding DNA: TGCGCCAGCAGCCAAGCCCAGGGGCGTTTATCTTCTGAAGCTTTCTTT. Protein sequence: CASSQAQGRLSSEAFF.

This clone has more than one count but fewer than ten. The chain joins TRBV18 to TRBJ1-1; 10 bases are shared with TRBD1. The V gene end was trimmed by 5 bases and the J gene end by 4 bases; junction bases not matched to a gene: 10. Per the germline V gene, CDR1 is KGHSH and CDR2 is LQKENI. This CDR3 has 16 residues. The CDR3 nucleotides are TGTGCCAGCTCAACAGGGACAGGGGTGTCGAGCACTGAAGCTTTCTTT. This gives the protein CASSTGTGVSSTEAFF.

The V and J genes are TRBV28 and TRBJ1-2; 8 bases fit TRBD1. The CDR3 contains 15 residues. After removal of 5 bases from V and 6 bases from J, the junction contained 11 bases not matched to a gene. The germline V gene encodes CDR1 MDHEN and CDR2 SYDVKM. The CDR3 sequence is CASSVPGQGGDGYTF. CDR3 bases: TGTGCCAGCAGTGTACCCGGACAGGGTGGGGATGGCTACACCTTC.

The V gene is TRBV5-1, the J gene TRBJ2-7; maybe TRBD2 (6 bases). The CDR3 extends over 16 amino acids. With 4 bases removed from V and 7 bases from J, the gap between germline ends came to 24 bases. Germline CDR1 and CDR2: SGHRS and YFSETQ. CDR3 amino acids: CASSPLPEGGPREQYF. The CDR3 nucleotides are TGCGCCAGCAGCCCATTGCCCGAGGGAGGACCTCGGGAGCAGTACTTC.

This chain connects TRBV19 to TRBJ1-2; D is unresolved. Trimming removed 3 bases at V and 6 bases at J, with 11 bases between. The germline V gene encodes CDR1 LNHDA and CDR2 SQIVND (reference sequence). This CDR3 has 13 amino acids. The CDR3 reads CASSIGRVHGYTF. In DNA form, the CDR3 reads TGTGCCAGTAGTATTGGGCGAGTACATGGCTACACCTTC.

Turning to this clone: Other DNA variants within this sample encode the same CDR3. The genes are TRBV29-1 and TRBJ2-1; 8 nucleotides align to TRBD1. Losses at the gene ends were 3 bases for V and 6 bases for J; bases not matched to a gene: 10. The CDR3 sequence is 15 residues long. The V gene's germline CDR1 is SQVTM and CDR2 ANQGSEA. The CDR3 here is CSVETRQGSPNEQFF. Written as DNA, the CDR3 is TGCAGCGTTGAGACCCGACAGGGGAGCCCCAATGAGCAGTTCTTC.

The chain combines TRBV7-9 with TRBJ2-7, with D tentatively TRBD1 or TRBD2 (6 bases each). This CDR3 region has 16 residues. Trimming removed 2 bases from V and 6 bases from J, with 20 bases in between. The germline V gene encodes CDR1 SEHNR and CDR2 FQNEAQ (reference sequence). CDR3 in DNA: TGTGCCAGCAGCTTAACGGGCGGGACAACCCTCGCCGAGCAGTACTTC. As protein: CASSLTGGTTLAEQYF. The full variable domain, its missing parts supplied by reference TRBV7-9 and TRBJ2-7, is DTGVSQNPRHKITKRGQNVTFRCDPISEHNRLYWYRQTLGQGPEFLTYFQNEAQLEKSRLLSDRFSAERPKGSFSTLEIQRTEQGDSAMYLCASSLTGGTTLAEQYFGPGTRLTVT.

This chain joins TRBV28 and TRBJ2-2; TRBD2 aligns across 9 bases. The CDR3 loop spans 17 amino acids. V dropped 3 bases and J dropped 2; count of bases not matched to a gene: 7. In germline, CDR1 is MDHEN, CDR2 SYDVKM. The CDR3 reads CASSLLGTSRNTGELFF. CDR3 nucleotides: TGTGCCAGCAGTTTGCTCGGGACTAGCAGAAACACCGGGGAGCTGTTTTTT.

This clone was seen once. J is TRBJ1-1 and V is TRBV3-1 (or the pseudogene TRBV3-2); no definite D call. V lost 1 base to trimming and J lost 4 bases, with 10 bases between them. Germline assignment: CDR1 LGHDT and CDR2 YNNKEL (reference sequence). The CDR3 is made up of 14 amino acids. CDR3 amino acids: CASSQVGLGTEAFF. CDR3 coding DNA: TGTGCCAGCAGCCAAGTAGGGTTAGGCACTGAAGCTTTCTTT.

This rearrangement joins TRBV5-1 to TRBJ2-7; 9 bases are a match to TRBD1. Germline V gene sequence: CDR1 SGHRS, CDR2 YFSETQ. V dropped 1 base and J dropped 1; count of bases not matched to a gene: 9. The CDR3 runs 17 residues. CDR3 protein: CASSLSLGQGGSYEQYF. The CDR3 region has the DNA TGCGCCAGCAGCTTGTCGTTGGGACAGGGCGGTTCCTACGAGCAGTACTTC. The full variable domain, with the rest looked up from reference TRBV5-1 and TRBJ2-7, is KAGVTQTPRYLIKTRGQQVTLSCSPISGHRSVSWYQQTPGQGLQFLFEYFSETQRNKGNFPGRFSGRQFSNSRSEMNVSTLELGDSALYLCASSLSLGQGGSYEQYFGPGTRLTVT.

This clone was observed at least ten times. V is TRBV7-9 and J is TRBJ2-7; 8 nucleotides align to TRBD1. The junction had 5 bases not matched to a gene; V was cut back by 4 bases and J by 0 bases. The CDR3 is 15 amino acids. Germline V lookup: CDR1 SEHNR, CDR2 FQNEAQ (reference sequence). CDR3 nucleotide sequence: TGTGCCAGCAGCTCCCAGGGGGCCCCCTCCTACGAGCAGTACTTC. It translates to CASSSQGAPSYEQYF.

The chain carries TRBV4-3 and TRBJ2-5, with D possibly being TRBD1 (5 bases). V was shortened by 2 bases and J by 3 bases, with 7 bases between the two germline ends. In germline, CDR1 is LGHNA, CDR2 YSLEER. This CDR3 contains 13 residues. The CDR3 is CASSQSREETQYF. The CDR3 DNA reads TGCGCCAGCAGCCAAAGCAGGGAAGAGACCCAGTACTTC.